The 13 T cell receptor beta chains below all came from one sample that was sequenced in a study of beta chain features in type 1 diabetes. No antigen has been assigned to these receptors. cDNA synthesis used the whole RNA isolate, giving expressed TCRB sequences. Measured with immunoSEQ multiplex PCR; TCRdb has only the in-frame clones, and not every one. Of 230,000 or so clones listed, around 15% are singletons. Findings and caveats of the study: People with Type 1 diabetes carried modestly yet significantly shorter TCRB CDR3s in all four CD4+ subsets.

The source material was naive CD4+ T cells from blood. These receptors all come from a man aged 25 to 40 with type 1 diabetes.

In this sample, this clone turned up a few times. V usage is TRBV7-9 and J usage is TRBJ2-7; TRBD1 is a possible D gene (6 bases). The CDR3 totals 14 residues. Trimming took 6 bases from V and 0 from J, leaving 12 bases between them. CDR1 is SEHNR and CDR2 is FQNEAQ in the germline V gene (reference sequence). The CDR3: CASRRTGISYEQYF. Here the CDR3 DNA reads TGTGCCAGCAGAAGAACAGGGATCTCCTACGAGCAGTACTTC.

This clone was observed a few times. V and J are TRBV29-1 and TRBJ1-4; the D gene is possibly TRBD1 (5 bases). The CDR3 extends over 11 amino acids. The V end was cut by 6 bases, the J end by 8 bases, with 10 bases between. The germline V gene has CDR1 SQVTM and CDR2 ANQGSEA. The CDR3 here is CSVGRGEKLFF. CDR3 nucleotides: TGCAGCGTGGGACGTGGGGAAAAACTGTTTTTT.

This clone was observed many times. The chain combines TRBV6-6 with TRBJ2-1, with unresolved D. The length of the CDR3 is 13 residues. V was cut by 8 bases and J by 6 bases, with 14 bases left in between. Germline CDR1 is MNHNY and CDR2 is SVGAGI (reference sequence). The CDR3 loop reads CASGHVRSNEQFF. CDR3 nucleotides: TGTGCCAGCGGTCACGTGCGGTCCAATGAGCAGTTCTTC.

This chain links TRBV4-2 with TRBJ2-1; D assignment may be TRBD1 or TRBD2 (6 bases each). The CDR3 totals 15 residues. The V end was cut by 7 bases, the J end by 9 bases, with 22 bases between. Germline CDR1 LGHNA, CDR2 YNFKEQ. This chain's CDR3 is CASTSDGGKDTEQFF. Written as DNA, the CDR3 is TGTGCCAGCACCTCAGACGGGGGCAAAGACACTGAGCAGTTCTTC.

This clone was found a few times. Other DNA sequences in the same sample also yield this CDR3. The rearrangement links TRBV27 to TRBJ2-3, with D unresolved. Per the germline V gene, CDR1 is MNHEY and CDR2 is SMNVEV (reference sequence). Trimming removed 4 bases from V and 2 bases from J, with 4 bases in between. The CDR3 has 12 amino acids. This CDR3 is CASSSYTDTQYF. The CDR3, as DNA: TGTGCCAGCAGTTCCTACACAGATACGCAGTATTTT.

This clone was seen a handful of times. No DNA is shown, since the ends of the CDR3 on it are uncertain; the CDR3 is the one TCRdb lists. The chain links TRBV28 to TRBJ2-1. Ends included, the CDR3 has 17 residues. Per the germline V gene, CDR1 is MDHEN and CDR2 is SYDVKM. The CDR3 protein is CASSSSSVRPSFKGQFF.

This clone appeared a few times. V usage is TRBV7-8 and J usage is TRBJ2-5; TRBD2 might be the D (5 bases). V lost 3 bases and J 4 bases, leaving 12 bases between the germline ends. CDR3 size: 14 residues. Germline V lookup: CDR1 SGHVS, CDR2 FQNEAQ. The CDR3 loop reads CASSFSASRETQYF. The DNA for the CDR3 is TGTGCCAGCAGCTTTAGTGCTAGCAGAGAGACCCAGTACTTC.

The sample holds a few counts of this clone. This sequence joins TRBV15 and TRBJ2-1; D gene uncertain. The CDR3 sequence is 15 residues long. V lost 0 bases to trimming and J lost 9 bases, with 15 bases between them. Germline V gene lookup returns CDR1 LNHNV and CDR2 YYDKDF (reference sequence). The CDR3 sequence is CATSRDRPRGGEQFF. As DNA, the CDR3 is TGTGCCACCAGCAGAGACAGGCCAAGAGGTGGTGAGCAGTTCTTC.

This sequence joins TRBV6-6 and TRBJ1-2, with D perhaps TRBD1 (6 bases). The CDR3 contains 14 residues. CDR1 MNHNY and CDR2 SVGAGI come from the germline V gene (reference sequence). Trimming cost V 0 bases and J 7 bases, with 12 bases left between them. Here the CDR3 reads CASSYSAGAGGYTF. CDR3 bases: TGTGCCAGCAGTTACTCGGCAGGGGCAGGTGGCTACACCTTC.

This clone was found a few times. The chain recombines TRBV25-1 with TRBJ2-2; the D is unclear. Germline-derived CDR1 and CDR2 are MGHDK and SYGVNS. The CDR3 has 11 residues. The V gene lost 3 bases and the J gene lost 10 bases, with 6 bases spanning the gap. The CDR3 loop reads CASSEVTELFF. The CDR3 bases are TGTGCCAGCAGTGAGGTTACGGAGCTGTTTTTT. Drawing the rest from reference TRBV25-1 and TRBJ2-2, the complete variable domain is EADIYQTPRYLVIGTGKKITLECSQTMGHDKMYWYQQDPGMELHLIHYSYGVNSTEKGDLSSESTVSRIRTEHFPLTLESARPSHTSQYLCASSEVTELFFGEGSRLTVL.

This sequence joins TRBV19 and TRBJ2-1; TRBD2 matches at 11 bases. Germline loops: CDR1 LNHDA, CDR2 SQIVND (reference sequence). Losses at the gene ends were 7 bases for V and 3 bases for J; bases not matched to a gene: 5. The CDR3 spans 15 residues. Here the CDR3 DNA reads TGTGCCAGTACCCCCGGGACTAGCGGCTACAATGAGCAGTTCTTC. It specifies CASTPGTSGYNEQFF.

The rearrangement uses TRBV29-1 and TRBJ2-1; 14 nucleotides line up with TRBD2. V dropped 6 bases and J dropped 6; count of bases not matched to a gene: 10. Germline assignment: CDR1 SQVTM and CDR2 ANQGSEA. The CDR3 runs to 16 residues. CDR3 sequence: CSVGLTGTSGSNEQFF. The CDR3, as DNA: TGCAGCGTGGGCCTAACCGGGACTAGCGGGAGCAATGAGCAGTTCTTC.

The J gene is TRBJ2-4, the V gene TRBV9; TRBD2 aligns across 12 bases. The V gene's germline CDR1 is SGDLS and CDR2 YYNGEE. Trimming at V came to 0 bases and at J to 1 base, leaving 5 bases not matched to a gene. The CDR3 length is 18 residues. In nucleotides, the CDR3 is TGTGCCAGCAGCGTAGCTATGGGGACTAGCGGGGCCAAAAACATTCAGTACTTC. Its translation: CASSVAMGTSGAKNIQYF.